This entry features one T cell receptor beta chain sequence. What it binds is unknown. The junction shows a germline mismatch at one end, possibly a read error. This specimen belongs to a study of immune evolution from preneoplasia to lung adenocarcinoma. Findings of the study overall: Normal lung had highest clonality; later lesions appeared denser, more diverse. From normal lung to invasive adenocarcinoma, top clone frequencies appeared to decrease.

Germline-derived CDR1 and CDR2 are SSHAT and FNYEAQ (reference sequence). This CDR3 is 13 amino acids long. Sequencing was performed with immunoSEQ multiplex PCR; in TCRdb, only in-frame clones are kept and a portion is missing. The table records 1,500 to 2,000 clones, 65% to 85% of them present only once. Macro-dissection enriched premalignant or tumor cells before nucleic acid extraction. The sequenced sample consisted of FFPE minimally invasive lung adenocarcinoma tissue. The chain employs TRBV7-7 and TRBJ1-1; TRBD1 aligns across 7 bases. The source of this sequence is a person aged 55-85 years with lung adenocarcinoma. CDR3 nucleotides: TGTGCTAGCAGCTTAGACAGGGCCACTGAAGCTTTCTTT. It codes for CASSLDRATEAFF.